This record covers a single T cell receptor (beta chain). Its target is unknown. This specimen belongs to a study of cytomegalovirus exposure and HLA in healthy donors. Notes on the study in general: It was assumed in the presence/absence analyses that sequencing depth was roughly uniform across donors.

The CDR3 totals 17 residues. Germline lookup yields CDR1 SGHRS and CDR2 YFSETQ. Trimming took 0 bases from V and 5 from J, leaving 17 bases between them. In the PCR, 60 Vbeta and 13 Jbeta primers were used. Measured with immunoSEQ multiplex PCR; TCRdb has only the in-frame clones, and not every one. Here the sample spans 100,000 to 150,000 clones, about four fifths being singletons. The source is a woman between 35 and 50 years old in good health and CMV-seronegative. The sample was PBMCs. The gene calls are TRBV5-1 and TRBJ2-2; tentative D call: TRBD1 (6 bases). The CDR3 region is CASSLDRWGLVTGELFF. CDR3 coding DNA: TGCGCCAGCAGCTTGGACCGGTGGGGGCTAGTAACCGGGGAGCTGTTTTTT.